This T cell receptor beta chain was recorded in a study of blood T cell repertoires in COVID-19. Study-level background: Acute and convalescent COVID-19 specimens originated in the United States, Italy and Spain. PBMCs, B-cell-depleted T cells, or T cells were the source of the cDNA or gDNA that made up the material.

Per the original methods: The authors estimated nucleated cell counts from reference gene primer amplification. Data came from immunoSEQ multiplex PCR; TCRdb stores just in-frame clones and leaves some out. D and trimming come from the DNA, and the V and J calls and clone size come from that table. The sample comprises 280,000 or so clones, around 91% of which are singletons, and around 13% rests with the top ten. Between the trimmed V and J ends, which lost 2 bases and 6 bases, there was a span of 13 bases. CDR1 is LGHDT and CDR2 is YNNKEL in the germline V gene (reference sequence). The CDR3 is made up of 14 amino acids.

The chain couples TRBV3-1 (or the pseudogene TRBV3-2) to TRBJ2-5; TRBD2 is a possible D gene (7 bases). Sequencing was performed on peripheral blood. The clonotype comes from a woman aged 55-69 years with acute or convalescent COVID-19. The CDR3 here is CASSQRGGGKTQYF. For the CDR3, the DNA is TGTGCCAGCAGCCAAAGGGGGGGCGGGAAGACCCAGTACTTC.